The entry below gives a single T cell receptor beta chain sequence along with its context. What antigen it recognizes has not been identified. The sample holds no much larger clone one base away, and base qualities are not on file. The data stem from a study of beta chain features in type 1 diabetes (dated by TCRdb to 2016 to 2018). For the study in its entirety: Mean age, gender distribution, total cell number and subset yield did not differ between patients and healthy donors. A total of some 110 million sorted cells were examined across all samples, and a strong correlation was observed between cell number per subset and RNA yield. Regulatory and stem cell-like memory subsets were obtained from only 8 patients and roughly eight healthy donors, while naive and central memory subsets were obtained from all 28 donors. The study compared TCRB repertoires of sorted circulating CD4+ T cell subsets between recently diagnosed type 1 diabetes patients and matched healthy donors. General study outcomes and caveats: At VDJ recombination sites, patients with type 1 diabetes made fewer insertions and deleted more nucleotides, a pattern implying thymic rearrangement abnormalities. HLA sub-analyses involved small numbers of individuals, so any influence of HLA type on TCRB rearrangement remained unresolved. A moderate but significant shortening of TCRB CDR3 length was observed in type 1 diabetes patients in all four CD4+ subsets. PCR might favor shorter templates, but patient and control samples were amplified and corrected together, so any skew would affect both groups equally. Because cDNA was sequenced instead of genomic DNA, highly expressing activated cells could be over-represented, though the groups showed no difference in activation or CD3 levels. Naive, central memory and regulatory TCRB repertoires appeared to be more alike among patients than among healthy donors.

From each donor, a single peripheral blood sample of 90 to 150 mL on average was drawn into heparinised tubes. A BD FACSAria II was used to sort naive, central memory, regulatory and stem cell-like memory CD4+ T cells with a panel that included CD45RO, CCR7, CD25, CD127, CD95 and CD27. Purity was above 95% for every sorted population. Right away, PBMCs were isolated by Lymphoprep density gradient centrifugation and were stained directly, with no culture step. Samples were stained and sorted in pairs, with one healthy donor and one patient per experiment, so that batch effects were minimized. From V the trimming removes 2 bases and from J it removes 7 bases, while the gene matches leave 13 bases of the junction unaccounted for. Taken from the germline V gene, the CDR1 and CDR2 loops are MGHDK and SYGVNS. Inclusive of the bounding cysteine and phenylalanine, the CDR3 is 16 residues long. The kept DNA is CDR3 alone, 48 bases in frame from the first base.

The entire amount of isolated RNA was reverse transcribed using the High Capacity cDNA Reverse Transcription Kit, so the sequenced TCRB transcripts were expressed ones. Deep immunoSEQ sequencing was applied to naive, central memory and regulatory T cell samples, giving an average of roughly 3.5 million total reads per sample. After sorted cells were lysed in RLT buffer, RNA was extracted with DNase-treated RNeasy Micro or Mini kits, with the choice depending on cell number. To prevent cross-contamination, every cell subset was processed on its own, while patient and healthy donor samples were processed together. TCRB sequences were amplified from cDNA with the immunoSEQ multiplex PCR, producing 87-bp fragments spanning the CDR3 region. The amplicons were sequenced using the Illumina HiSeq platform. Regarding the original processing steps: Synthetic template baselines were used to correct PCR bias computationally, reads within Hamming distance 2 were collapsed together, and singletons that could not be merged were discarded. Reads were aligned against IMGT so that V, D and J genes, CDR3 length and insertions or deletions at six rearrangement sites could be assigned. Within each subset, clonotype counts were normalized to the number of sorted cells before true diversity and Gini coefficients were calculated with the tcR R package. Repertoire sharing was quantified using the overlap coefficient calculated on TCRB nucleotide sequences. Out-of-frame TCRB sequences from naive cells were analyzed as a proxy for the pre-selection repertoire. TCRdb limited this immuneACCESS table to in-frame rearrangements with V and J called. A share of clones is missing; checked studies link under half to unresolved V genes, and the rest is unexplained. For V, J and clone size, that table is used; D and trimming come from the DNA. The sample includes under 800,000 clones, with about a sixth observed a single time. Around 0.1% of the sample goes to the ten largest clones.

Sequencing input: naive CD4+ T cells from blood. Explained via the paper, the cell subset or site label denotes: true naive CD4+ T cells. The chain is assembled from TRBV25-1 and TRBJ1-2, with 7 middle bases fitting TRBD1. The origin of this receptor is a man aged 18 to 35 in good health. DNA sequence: TGTGCCAGCAGTGAAGGTGGTAACAGGGGATGGGTTGGCTACACCTTC. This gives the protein CASSEGGNRGWVGYTF.